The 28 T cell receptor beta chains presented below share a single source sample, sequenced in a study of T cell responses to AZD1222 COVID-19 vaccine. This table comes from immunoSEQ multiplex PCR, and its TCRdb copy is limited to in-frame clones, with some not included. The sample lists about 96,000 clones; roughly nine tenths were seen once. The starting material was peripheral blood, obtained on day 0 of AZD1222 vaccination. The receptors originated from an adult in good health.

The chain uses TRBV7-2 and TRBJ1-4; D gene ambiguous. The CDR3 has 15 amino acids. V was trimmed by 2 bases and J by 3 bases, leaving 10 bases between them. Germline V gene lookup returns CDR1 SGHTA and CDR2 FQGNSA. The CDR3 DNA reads TGTGCCAGCAGCTTAATGTCAGGAGCTAATGAAAAACTGTTTTTT. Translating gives CASSLMSGANEKLFF.

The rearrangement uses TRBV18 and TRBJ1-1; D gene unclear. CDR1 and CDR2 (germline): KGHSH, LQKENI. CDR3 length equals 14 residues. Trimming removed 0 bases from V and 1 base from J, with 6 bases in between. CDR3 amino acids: CASSPPRENTEAFF. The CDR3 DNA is TGTGCCAGCTCACCACCTAGGGAGAACACTGAAGCTTTCTTT.

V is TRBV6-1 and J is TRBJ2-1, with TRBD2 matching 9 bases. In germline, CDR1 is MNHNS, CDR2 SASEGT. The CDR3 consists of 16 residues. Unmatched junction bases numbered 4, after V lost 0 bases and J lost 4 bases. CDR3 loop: CASSEARGLAYNEQFF. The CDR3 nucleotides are TGTGCCAGCAGTGAAGCGCGGGGACTAGCTTACAATGAGCAGTTCTTC.

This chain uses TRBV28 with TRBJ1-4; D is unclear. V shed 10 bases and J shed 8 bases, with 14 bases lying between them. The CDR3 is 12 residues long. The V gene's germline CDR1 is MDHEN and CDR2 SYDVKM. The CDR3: CATFGVEEKLFF. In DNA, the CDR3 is TGTGCCACTTTCGGGGTGGAGGAAAAACTGTTTTTT.

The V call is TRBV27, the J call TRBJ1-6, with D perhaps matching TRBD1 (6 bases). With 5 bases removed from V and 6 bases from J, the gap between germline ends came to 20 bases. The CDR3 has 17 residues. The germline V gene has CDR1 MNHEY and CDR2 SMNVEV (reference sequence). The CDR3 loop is CASSPTGHLILNSPLHF. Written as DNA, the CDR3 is TGTGCCAGCAGTCCGACGGGACACTTAATCCTTAATTCACCCCTCCACTTT.

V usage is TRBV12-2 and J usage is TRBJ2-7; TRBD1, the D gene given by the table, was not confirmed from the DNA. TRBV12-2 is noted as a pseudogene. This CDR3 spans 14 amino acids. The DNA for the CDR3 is TGTGCAAGTCGCTCCCCCACAGCTTCCTACGAGCAGTACTTC. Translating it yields CASRSPTASYEQYF.

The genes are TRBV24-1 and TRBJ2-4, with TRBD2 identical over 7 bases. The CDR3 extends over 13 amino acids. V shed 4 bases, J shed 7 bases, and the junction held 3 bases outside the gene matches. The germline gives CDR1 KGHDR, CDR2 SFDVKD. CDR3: CATSDPRGNIQYF. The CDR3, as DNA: TGTGCCACCAGTGACCCGCGGGGGAACATTCAGTACTTC.

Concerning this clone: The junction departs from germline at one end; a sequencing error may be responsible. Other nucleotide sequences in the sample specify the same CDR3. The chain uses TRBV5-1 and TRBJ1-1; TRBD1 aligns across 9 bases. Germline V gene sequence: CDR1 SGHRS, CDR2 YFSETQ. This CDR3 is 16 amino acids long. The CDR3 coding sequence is TGTGCCAGCAGCTTCGGATTAACAGGGGGCTCCGCTGAAGCTTTCTTT. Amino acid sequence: CASSFGLTGGSAEAFF.

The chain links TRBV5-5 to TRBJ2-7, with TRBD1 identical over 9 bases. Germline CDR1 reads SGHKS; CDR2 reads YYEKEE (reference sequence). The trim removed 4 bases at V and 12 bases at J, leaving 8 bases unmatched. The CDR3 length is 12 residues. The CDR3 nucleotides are TGTGCCAGCAGCGTAGGGGACAGGGAGGCGTACTTC. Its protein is CASSVGDREAYF.

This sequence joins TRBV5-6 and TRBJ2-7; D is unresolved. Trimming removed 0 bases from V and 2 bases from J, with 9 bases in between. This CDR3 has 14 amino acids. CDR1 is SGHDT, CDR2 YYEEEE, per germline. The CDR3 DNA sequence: TGTGCCAGCAGCTTGGACAGTCGTACCTACGAGCAGTACTTC. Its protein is CASSLDSRTYEQYF.

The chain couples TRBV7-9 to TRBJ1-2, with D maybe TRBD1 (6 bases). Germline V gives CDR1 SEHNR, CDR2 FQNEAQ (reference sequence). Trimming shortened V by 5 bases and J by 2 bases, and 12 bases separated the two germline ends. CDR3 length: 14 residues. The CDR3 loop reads CASSPPQGNYGYTF. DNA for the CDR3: TGTGCCAGCAGCCCCCCCCAGGGGAACTATGGCTACACCTTC.

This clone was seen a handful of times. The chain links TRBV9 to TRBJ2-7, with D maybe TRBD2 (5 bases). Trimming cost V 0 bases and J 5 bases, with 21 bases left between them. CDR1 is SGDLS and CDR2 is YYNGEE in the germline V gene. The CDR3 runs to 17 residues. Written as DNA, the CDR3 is TGTGCCAGCAGCGTAGGATCCCGAGGGAGACCGCCCGACGAGCAGTACTTC. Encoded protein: CASSVGSRGRPPDEQYF.

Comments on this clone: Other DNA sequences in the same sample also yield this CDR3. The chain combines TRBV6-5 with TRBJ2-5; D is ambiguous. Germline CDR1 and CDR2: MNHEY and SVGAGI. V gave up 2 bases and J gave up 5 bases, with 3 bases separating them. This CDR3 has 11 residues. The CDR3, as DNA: TGTGCCAGCAGTTACCTGGAGACCCAGTACTTC. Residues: CASSYLETQYF.

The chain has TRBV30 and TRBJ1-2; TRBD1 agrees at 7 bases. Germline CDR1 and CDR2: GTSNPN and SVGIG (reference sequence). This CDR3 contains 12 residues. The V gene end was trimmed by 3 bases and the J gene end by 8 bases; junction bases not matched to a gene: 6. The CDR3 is CAWRDRVWGYTF. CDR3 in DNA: TGTGCCTGGAGAGACAGGGTTTGGGGCTACACCTTC.

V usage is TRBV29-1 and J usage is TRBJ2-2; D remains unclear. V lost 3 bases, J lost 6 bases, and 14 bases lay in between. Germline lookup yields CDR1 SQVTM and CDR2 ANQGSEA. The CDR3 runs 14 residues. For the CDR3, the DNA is TGCAGCGTTGACCCACCTGACAACCCCGGGGAGCTGTTTTTT. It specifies CSVDPPDNPGELFF.

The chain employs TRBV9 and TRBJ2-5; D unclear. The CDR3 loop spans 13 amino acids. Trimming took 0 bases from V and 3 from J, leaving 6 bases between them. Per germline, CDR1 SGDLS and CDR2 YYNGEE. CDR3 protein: CASSVESEETQYF. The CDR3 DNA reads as TGTGCCAGCAGCGTAGAATCCGAAGAGACCCAGTACTTC.

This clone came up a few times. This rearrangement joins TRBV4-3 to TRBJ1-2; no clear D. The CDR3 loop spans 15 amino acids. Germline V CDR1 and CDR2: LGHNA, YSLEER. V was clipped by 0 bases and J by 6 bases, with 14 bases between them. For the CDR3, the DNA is TGCGCCAGCAGCCAAGATACCGTGGCAGTAGATGGCTACACCTTC. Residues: CASSQDTVAVDGYTF.

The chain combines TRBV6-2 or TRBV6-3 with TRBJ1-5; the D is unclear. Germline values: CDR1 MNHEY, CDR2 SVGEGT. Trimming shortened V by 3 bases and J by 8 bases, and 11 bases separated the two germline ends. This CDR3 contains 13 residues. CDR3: CASSYIGREPQHF. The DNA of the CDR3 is TGTGCCAGCAGTTATATAGGTCGGGAGCCCCAGCATTTT.

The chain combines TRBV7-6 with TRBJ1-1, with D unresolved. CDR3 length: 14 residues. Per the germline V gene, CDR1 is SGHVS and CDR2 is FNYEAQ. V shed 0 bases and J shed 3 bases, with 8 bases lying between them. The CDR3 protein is CASSLADSDTEAFF. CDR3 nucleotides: TGTGCCAGCAGCTTAGCGGATTCCGACACTGAAGCTTTCTTT. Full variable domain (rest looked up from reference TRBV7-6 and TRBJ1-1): GAGVSQSPRYKVTKRGQDVALRCDPISGHVSLYWYRQALGQGPEFLTYFNYEAQQDKSGLPNDRFSAERPEGSISTLTIQRTEQRDSAMYRCASSLADSDTEAFFGQGTRLTVV.

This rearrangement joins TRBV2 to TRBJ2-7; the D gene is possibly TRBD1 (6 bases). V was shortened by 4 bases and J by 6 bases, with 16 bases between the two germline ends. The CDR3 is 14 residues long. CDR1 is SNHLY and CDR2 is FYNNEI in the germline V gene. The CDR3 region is CASSALPQGSEQYF. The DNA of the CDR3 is TGTGCCAGCAGTGCCTTACCACAGGGAAGCGAGCAGTACTTC. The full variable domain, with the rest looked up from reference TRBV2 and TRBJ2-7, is EPEVTQTPSHQVTQMGQEVILRCVPISNHLYFYWYRQILGQKVEFLVSFYNNEISEKSEIFDDQFSVERPDGSNFTLKIRSTKLEDSAMYFCASSALPQGSEQYFGPGTRLTVT.

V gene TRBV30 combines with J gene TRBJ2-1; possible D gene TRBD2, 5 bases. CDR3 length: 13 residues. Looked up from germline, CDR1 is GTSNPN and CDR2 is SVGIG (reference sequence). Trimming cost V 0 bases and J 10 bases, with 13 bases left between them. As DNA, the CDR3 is TGTGCCTGGAGTGTACTGGGAGCTAGAGAGCAGTTCTTC. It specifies CAWSVLGAREQFF.

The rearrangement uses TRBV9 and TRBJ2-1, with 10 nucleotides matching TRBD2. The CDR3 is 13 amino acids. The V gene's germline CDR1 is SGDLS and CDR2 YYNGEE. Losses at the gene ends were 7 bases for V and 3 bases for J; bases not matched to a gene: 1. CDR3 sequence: CASASGSYNEQFF. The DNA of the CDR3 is TGTGCCAGCGCTAGCGGGAGCTACAATGAGCAGTTCTTC.

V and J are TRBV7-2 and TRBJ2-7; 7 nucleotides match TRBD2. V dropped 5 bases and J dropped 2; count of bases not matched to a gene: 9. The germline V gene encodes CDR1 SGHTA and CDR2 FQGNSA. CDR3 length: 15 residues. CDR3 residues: CASSREAGVAYEQYF. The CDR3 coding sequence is TGTGCCAGCAGCCGCGAGGCGGGAGTCGCCTACGAGCAGTACTTC.

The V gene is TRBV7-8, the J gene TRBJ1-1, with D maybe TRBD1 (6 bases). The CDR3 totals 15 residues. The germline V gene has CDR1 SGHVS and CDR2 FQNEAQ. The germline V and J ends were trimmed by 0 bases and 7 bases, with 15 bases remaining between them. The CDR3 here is CASSLARGGRGEAFF. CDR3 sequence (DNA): TGTGCCAGCAGCTTAGCGCGAGGGGGAAGGGGTGAAGCTTTCTTT.

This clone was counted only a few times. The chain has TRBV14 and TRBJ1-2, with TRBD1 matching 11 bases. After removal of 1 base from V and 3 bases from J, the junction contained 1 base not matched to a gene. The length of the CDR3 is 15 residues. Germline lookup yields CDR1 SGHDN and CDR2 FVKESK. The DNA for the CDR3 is TGTGCCAGCAGCCAAGGGACAGGGGGCTACTATGGCTACACCTTC. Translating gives CASSQGTGGYYGYTF.

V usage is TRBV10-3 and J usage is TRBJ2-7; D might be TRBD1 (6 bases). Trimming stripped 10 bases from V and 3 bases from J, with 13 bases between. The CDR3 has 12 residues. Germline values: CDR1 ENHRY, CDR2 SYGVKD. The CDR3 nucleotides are TGTGCCACCCGGGACACTAACTACGAGCAGTACTTC. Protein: CATRDTNYEQYF.

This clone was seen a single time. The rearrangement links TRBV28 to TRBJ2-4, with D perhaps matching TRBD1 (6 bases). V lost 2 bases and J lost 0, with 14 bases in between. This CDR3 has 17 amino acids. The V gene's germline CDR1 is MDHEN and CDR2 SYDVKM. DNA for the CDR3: TGTGCCAGCAGTTTAGGTGACAGGAGACTAGCCAAAAACATTCAGTACTTC. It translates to CASSLGDRRLAKNIQYF. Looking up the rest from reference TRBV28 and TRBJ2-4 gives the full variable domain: DVKVTQSSRYLVKRTGEKVFLECVQDMDHENMFWYRQDPGLGLRLIYFSYDVKMKEKGDIPEGYSVSREKKERFSLILESASTNQTSMYLCASSLGDRRLAKNIQYFGAGTRLSVL.

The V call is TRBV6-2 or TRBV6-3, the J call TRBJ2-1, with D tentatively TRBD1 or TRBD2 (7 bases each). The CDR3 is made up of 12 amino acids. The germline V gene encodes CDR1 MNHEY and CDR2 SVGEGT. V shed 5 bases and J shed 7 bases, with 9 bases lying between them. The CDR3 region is CASSQGGNEQFF. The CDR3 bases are TGTGCCAGCAGTCAGGGGGGGAATGAGCAGTTCTTC.